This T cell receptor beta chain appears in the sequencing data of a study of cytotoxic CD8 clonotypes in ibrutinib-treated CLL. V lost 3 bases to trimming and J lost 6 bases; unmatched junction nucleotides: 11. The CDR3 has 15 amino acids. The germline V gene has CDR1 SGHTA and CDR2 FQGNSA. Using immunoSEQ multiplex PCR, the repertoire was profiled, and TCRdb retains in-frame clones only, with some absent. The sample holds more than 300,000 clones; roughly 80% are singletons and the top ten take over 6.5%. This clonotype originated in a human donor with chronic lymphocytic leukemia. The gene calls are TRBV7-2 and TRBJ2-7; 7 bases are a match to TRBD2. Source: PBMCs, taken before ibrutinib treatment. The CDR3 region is CASSLLLAGAPEQYF. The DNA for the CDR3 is TGTGCCAGCAGCTTGCTGCTGGCGGGAGCGCCCGAGCAGTACTTC.